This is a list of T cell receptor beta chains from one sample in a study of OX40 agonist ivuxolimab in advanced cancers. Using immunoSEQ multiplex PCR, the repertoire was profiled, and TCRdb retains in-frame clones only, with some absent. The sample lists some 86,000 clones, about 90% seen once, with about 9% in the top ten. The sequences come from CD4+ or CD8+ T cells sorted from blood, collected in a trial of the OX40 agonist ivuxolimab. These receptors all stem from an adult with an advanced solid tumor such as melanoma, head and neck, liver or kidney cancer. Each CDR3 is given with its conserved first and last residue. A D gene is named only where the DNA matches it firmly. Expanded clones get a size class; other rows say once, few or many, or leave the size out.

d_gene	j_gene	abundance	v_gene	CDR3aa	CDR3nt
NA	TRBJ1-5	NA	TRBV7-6	CASSLGRAPYSNQPQHF	TGTGCCAGCAGCTTAGGTAGGGCACCTTATAGCAATCAGCCCCAGCATTTT
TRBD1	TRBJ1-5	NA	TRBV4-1	CASSPQGGLNQPQHF	TGCGCCAGCAGCCCCCAGGGGGGGCTCAATCAGCCCCAGCATTTT
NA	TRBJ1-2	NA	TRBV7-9	CASSPSSGEIYGYTF	TGTGCCAGCAGCCCCTCTTCGGGGGAGATCTATGGCTACACCTTC
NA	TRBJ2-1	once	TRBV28	CASSHDTGPPSRFF	TGTGCCAGCAGCCACGATACAGGGCCTCCAAGTAGGTTCTTC
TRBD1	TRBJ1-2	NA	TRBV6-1	CATKGQGIYGYTF	TGTGCCACCAAGGGACAGGGGATCTATGGCTACACCTTC
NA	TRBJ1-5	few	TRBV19	CASNGRDNQPQHF	TGTGCCAGTAACGGACGGGACAATCAGCCCCAGCATTTT
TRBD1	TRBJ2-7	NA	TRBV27	CASSLSLGTGRYEQYF	TGTGCCAGCAGTTTATCGTTGGGGACAGGGAGGTACGAGCAGTACTTC
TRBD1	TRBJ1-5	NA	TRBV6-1	CASSEIWTGGSYQPQHF	TGTGCCAGCAGTGAAATATGGACAGGGGGTAGCTATCAGCCCCAGCATTTT
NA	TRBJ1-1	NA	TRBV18	CASSPPGGNTEAFF	TGTGCCAGCTCACCACCGGGGGGCAACACTGAAGCTTTCTTT
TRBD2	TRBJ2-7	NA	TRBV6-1	CASAGTSGPYEQYF	TGTGCCAGCGCCGGGACTAGCGGACCCTACGAGCAGTACTTC
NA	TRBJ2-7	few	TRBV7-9	CASSLLPPSGPYEQYF	TGTGCCAGCAGCTTATTACCCCCCTCGGGGCCCTACGAGCAGTACTTC
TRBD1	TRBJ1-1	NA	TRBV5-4	CASSSGTGGVNTEAFF	TGTGCCAGCAGCTCAGGGACAGGGGGCGTGAACACTGAAGCTTTCTTT
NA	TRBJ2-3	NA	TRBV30	CAWSPFLDTQYF	TGTGCCTGGAGTCCGTTCCTGGATACGCAGTATTTT
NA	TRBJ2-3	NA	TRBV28	CASTLGGALLTDTQYF	TGTGCCAGCACCTTAGGGGGGGCCCTTTTAACAGATACGCAGTATTTT
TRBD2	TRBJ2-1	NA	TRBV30	CAWSATAGDEQFF	TGTGCCTGGAGTGCCACCGCGGGGGATGAGCAGTTCTTC
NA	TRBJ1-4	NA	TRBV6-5	CASSGTPTNEKLFF	TGTGCCAGCAGTGGGACCCCAACTAATGAAAAACTGTTTTTT
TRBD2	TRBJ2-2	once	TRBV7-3	CASSPGLVHNTGELFF	TGTGCCAGCAGCCCTGGACTAGTACATAACACCGGGGAGCTGTTTTTT
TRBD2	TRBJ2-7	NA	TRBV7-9	CASSLETSGEQYF	TGTGCCAGCAGCTTAGAGACTAGCGGCGAGCAGTACTTC
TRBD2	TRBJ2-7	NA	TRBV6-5	CASSYMASGSMYEQYF	TGTGCCAGCAGTTACATGGCCAGCGGGAGCATGTACGAGCAGTACTTC
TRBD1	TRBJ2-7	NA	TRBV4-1	CASSLDRALYEQYF	TGCGCCAGCAGCCTCGACAGGGCCCTCTACGAGCAGTACTTC
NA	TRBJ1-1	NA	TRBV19	CASRFQGLDTEAFF	TGTGCCAGTAGATTTCAGGGTTTGGACACTGAAGCTTTCTTT
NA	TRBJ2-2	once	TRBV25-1	CASSERSRDTGELFF	TGTGCCAGCAGTGAACGGTCCAGGGACACCGGGGAGCTGTTTTTT
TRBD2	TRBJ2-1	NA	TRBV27	CASSFVSSGSTSEQFF	TGTGCCAGCAGTTTTGTCTCTAGCGGGAGCACGAGTGAGCAGTTCTTC
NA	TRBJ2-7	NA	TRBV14	CASSQDYHEQYF	TGTGCCAGCAGCCAAGACTATCACGAGCAGTACTTC
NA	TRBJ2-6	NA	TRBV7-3	CASTGGSGSGANVLTF	TGTGCCAGCACTGGAGGGTCTGGCTCTGGGGCCAACGTCCTGACTTTC
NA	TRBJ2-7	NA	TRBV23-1	CASSPSPSRYEQYF	TGCGCCAGCAGTCCTAGCCCAAGCCGATACGAGCAGTACTTC
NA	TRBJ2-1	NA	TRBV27	CASSLSGGYRGNEQFF	TGTGCCAGCAGTTTAAGTGGAGGGTATAGGGGCAATGAGCAGTTCTTC
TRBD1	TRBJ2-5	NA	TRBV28	CASRSGGAGETQYF	TGTGCCAGCAGATCAGGGGGCGCAGGAGAGACCCAGTACTTC
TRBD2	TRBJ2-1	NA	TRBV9	CASSVTSASYNEQFF	TGTGCCAGCAGCGTGACTAGCGCCTCCTACAATGAGCAGTTCTTC
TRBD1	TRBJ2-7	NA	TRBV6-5	CATLPGQGGGEQYF	TGTGCCACCCTGCCCGGACAGGGGGGCGGCGAGCAGTACTTC
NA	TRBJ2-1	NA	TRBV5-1	CASSLLAGDYNEQFF	TGCGCCAGCAGCTTGTTGGCAGGGGACTACAATGAGCAGTTCTTC
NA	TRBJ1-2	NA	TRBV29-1	CSVEPLAAPYGYTF	TGCAGCGTTGAGCCCCTGGCAGCCCCCTATGGCTACACCTTC
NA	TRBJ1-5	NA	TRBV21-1	CASSPVGRGLGNQPQHF	TGTGCCAGCAGCCCGGTAGGCAGGGGGCTAGGGAATCAGCCCCAGCATTTT
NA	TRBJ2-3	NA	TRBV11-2	CASSLRSASQADTQYF	TGTGCCAGCAGCTTAAGGTCCGCCTCCCAGGCAGATACGCAGTATTTT
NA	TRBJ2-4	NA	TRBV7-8	CASSAAAGIIQYF	TGTGCCAGCAGCGCCGCGGCCGGGATCATTCAGTACTTC
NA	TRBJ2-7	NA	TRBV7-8	CASSAEVMASSNYGAIYEQYF	TGTGCCAGCAGCGCCGAGGTTATGGCTAGCTCGAACTACGGGGCGATCTACGAGCAGTACTTC
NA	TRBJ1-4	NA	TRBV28	CASGLPGAKDEKLFF	TGTGCCAGCGGTTTACCCGGGGCAAAGGATGAAAAACTGTTTTTT
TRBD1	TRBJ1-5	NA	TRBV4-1	CASSHAGQGGNQPQHF	TGCGCCAGCAGCCACGCTGGACAGGGTGGCAATCAGCCCCAGCATTTT
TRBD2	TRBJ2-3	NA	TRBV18	CASSNLAGEGTDTQYF	TGTGCCAGCTCAAACCTAGCGGGAGAGGGGACAGATACGCAGTATTTT
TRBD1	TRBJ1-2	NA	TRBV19	CASAINRDRESNYGYTF	TGTGCCAGTGCAATCAACCGGGACAGAGAATCTAACTATGGCTACACCTTC
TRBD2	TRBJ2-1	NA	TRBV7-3	CASSPGLAGYNEQFF	TGTGCCAGCAGCCCCGGACTAGCGGGATACAATGAGCAGTTCTTC
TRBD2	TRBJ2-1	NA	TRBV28	CASSSVTSGSFDEQFF	TGTGCCAGCAGTTCCGTCACTAGCGGGAGTTTCGATGAGCAGTTCTTC
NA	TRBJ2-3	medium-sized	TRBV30	CACDKTTPDTQYF	TGTGCCTGCGACAAGACTACTCCAGATACGCAGTATTTT
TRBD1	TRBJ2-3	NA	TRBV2	CASHGGRGQASTDTQYF	TGTGCCAGTCATGGGGGTAGGGGACAGGCGAGCACAGATACGCAGTATTTT
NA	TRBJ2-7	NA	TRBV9	CASSGENRAGSYEQYF	TGTGCCAGCAGCGGAGAGAACAGGGCGGGCTCCTACGAGCAGTACTTC
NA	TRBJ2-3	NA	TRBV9	CASSRILTDTQYF	TGTGCCAGCAGCCGGATTTTAACAGATACGCAGTATTTT
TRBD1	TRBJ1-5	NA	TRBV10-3	CAISEPRTGGQPQHF	TGTGCCATCAGTGAGCCCCGGACAGGGGGTCAGCCCCAGCATTTT
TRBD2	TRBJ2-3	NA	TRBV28	CASALHSGRVTDTQYF	TGTGCCAGCGCCTTACATAGCGGGCGAGTCACAGATACGCAGTATTTT
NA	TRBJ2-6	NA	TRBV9	CASSLQSGTRGSGANVLTF	TGTGCCAGCAGCTTACAATCCGGGACTCGCGGCTCTGGGGCCAACGTCCTGACTTTC